The entry that follows covers one T cell receptor (beta chain) sequence. Produced via immunoSEQ multiplex PCR; TCRdb's table is partial and in-frame only. Seen here are under 85,000 clones, about nine tenths observed once, and the top ten hold 3% to 3.5%. The sample comes from a study of T cell responses to AZD1222 COVID-19 vaccine. Germline CDR1 MDHEN, CDR2 SYDVKM. The V segment lost 6 bases and the J segment 5 bases; nucleotides outside the gene matches: 4. The CDR3 has 15 residues. The input for sequencing was peripheral blood, taken 28 days after the second AZD1222 dose. V gene TRBV28 combines with J gene TRBJ2-1; 13 positions agree with TRBD2. This clonotype was obtained from an adult who received the AZD1222 COVID-19 vaccine. The CDR3 coding sequence is TGTGCCAGCAGGGGGACTAGCGGGATCAACAATGAGCAGTTCTTC. Amino acids: CASRGTSGINNEQFF.